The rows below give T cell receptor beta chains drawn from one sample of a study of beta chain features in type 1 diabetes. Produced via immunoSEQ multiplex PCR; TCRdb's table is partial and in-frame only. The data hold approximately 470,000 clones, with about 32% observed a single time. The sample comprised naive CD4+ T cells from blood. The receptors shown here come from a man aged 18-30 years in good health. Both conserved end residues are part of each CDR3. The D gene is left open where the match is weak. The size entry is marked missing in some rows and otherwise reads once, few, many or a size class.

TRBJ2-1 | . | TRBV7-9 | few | TGTGCCAGCAGCCTCGTGAACGGGGGCCGGATAGGCAATGAGCAGTTCTTC | CASSLVNGGRIGNEQFF
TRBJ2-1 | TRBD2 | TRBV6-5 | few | TGTGCCAGCAGTTACTCGCGGACTAGCGGAGCAGAGCAGTTCTTC | CASSYSRTSGAEQFF
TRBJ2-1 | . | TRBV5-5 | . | TGTGCCAGCAGCTTGGGGCCGGGATCCAATGAGCAGTTCTTC | CASSLGPGSNEQFF
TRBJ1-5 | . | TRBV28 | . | TGTGCCAGCAGTTTACGAGGGGGAGAAGGTCAGCCCCAGCATTTT | CASSLRGGEGQPQHF
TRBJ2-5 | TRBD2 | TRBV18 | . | TGTGCCAGCTCACCGTCTAGCGGGAGGGCCGAGACCCAGTACTTC | CASSPSSGRAETQYF
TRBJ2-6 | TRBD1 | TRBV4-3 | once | TGCGCCAGCAGCCAAGATCACAGGGGCTCTGGGGCCAACGTCCTGACTTTC | CASSQDHRGSGANVLTF
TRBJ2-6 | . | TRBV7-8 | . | TGTGCCAGCAGCTCCATAAGGTTTGGGGCCAACGTCCTGACTTTC | CASSSIRFGANVLTF
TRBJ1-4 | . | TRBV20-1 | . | TGCAGCACAGGAGATAATGAAAAACTGTTTTTT | CSTGDNEKLFF
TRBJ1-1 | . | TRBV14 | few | TGTGCCAGCAGCCTCTCGTGGGCCTACGCTCCAGGATTT | CASSLSWAYAPGF
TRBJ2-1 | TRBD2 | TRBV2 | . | TGTGCCAGCAGTGAACTAGCGGGCTCCTACAATGAGCAGTTCTTC | CASSELAGSYNEQFF
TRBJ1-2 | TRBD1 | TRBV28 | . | TGTGCCAGCAGTGGGGACAGAGCTACATGCACCTTC | CASSGDRATCTF
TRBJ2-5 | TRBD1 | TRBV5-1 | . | TGCGCCAGCAGGAGTTTGGGGACAGGAGGGGAGACCCAGTACTTC | CASRSLGTGGETQYF
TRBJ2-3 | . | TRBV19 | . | TGTGCCAGTAGTGGGACTGGCACAGATACGCAGTATTTT | CASSGTGTDTQYF
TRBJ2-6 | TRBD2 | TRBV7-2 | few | TGTGCCAGCAGCCCTAGCGGGACCTCTGGGGCCAACGTCCTGACTTTC | CASSPSGTSGANVLTF
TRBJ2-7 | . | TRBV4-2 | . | TGTGCCAGCAGCCAAGGACCCCCGTACGGGTTCTCCTACGAGCAGTACTTC | CASSQGPPYGFSYEQYF
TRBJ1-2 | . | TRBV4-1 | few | TGCGCCAGCAGCCAACTAGGAAACTATGGCTACACCTTC | CASSQLGNYGYTF
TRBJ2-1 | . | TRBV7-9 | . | TGTGCCAGCAGCTTAGTCGGGAGCGACTACAATGAGCAGTTCTTC | CASSLVGSDYNEQFF
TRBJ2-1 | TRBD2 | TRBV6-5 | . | TGTGCCAGCAGTTACTCGGCGGGACTAGGCTACAATGAGCAGTTCTTC | CASSYSAGLGYNEQFF
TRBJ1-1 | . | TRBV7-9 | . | TGTGCCAGCAGCCCTTGGCCCCAGGCTGAAGCTTTCTTT | CASSPWPQAEAFF
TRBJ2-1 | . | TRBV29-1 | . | TGCAGCGGTGCTCGGGCAGGCGGCAATGAGCAGTTCTTC | CSGARAGGNEQFF
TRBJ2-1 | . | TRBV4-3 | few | TGCGCCAGCAGCCAACCGGAGTCGGAGCAGTTCTTC | CASSQPESEQFF
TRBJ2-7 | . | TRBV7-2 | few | TGTGCCAGCAGGCTAGCTGGGCAGGGTCACGAGCAGTACTTC | CASRLAGQGHEQYF
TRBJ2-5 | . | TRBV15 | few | TGTGCCACCAGCAGACCCCAGGGGTACCAAGAGACCCAGTACTTC | CATSRPQGYQETQYF
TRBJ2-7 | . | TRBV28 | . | TGTGCCAGCACCCCCTCCCCCCCATACGAGCAGTACTTC | CASTPSPPYEQYF
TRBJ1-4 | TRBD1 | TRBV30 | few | TGTGCCTGGAGTGCGTGGGACAGGGATGAAAAACTGTTTTTT | CAWSAWDRDEKLFF
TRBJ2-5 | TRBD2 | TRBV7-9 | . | TGTGCCAGCAGCTTAGCTAGCGGGAGATTGGAGACCCAGTACTTC | CASSLASGRLETQYF
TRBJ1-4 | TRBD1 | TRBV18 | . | TGTGCCAGCTCACCGGACAGGGGACGCGAAAAACTGTTTTTT | CASSPDRGREKLFF
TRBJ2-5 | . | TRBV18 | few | TGTGCCAGCTCAAGACTAGGGAAGGAGACCCAGTACTTC | CASSRLGKETQYF
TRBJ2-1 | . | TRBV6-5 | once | TGTGCCAGCAGTTACCAAGGCCTGAGGGGGAATGAGCAGTTCTTC | CASSYQGLRGNEQFF
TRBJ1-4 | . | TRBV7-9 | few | TGTGCCAGCAGCTTGGGCGGAAATAATGAAAAACTGTTTTTT | CASSLGGNNEKLFF
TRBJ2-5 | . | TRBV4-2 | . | TGTGCCAGCAGCCAAGCGCCGGGACGGTTGCAAGAGACCCAGTACTTC | CASSQAPGRLQETQYF
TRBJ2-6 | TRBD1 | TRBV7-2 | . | TGTGCCAGCAGCTTAGAGGACAGGTTTGGGGCCAACGTCCTGACTTTC | CASSLEDRFGANVLTF
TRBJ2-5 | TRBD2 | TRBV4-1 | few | TGCGCCAGCAGCCAACTGGTGGGAGGGCAGGAGACCCAGTACTTC | CASSQLVGGQETQYF
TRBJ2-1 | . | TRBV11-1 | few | TGTGCCAGCAGGGGGATCAGACCTAACAATGAGCAGTTCTTC | CASRGIRPNNEQFF
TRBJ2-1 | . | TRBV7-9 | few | TGTGCCAGCAGCTTCCGCCTCGAGGGTCGAGAGCAGTTCTTC | CASSFRLEGREQFF
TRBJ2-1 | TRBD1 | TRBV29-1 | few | TGCAGCGTTGAATCTCGGGACAGGGGCAATGAGCAGTTCTTC | CSVESRDRGNEQFF
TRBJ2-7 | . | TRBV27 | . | TGTGCCAGCAGTGAGTCTTATTACGACTACGAGCAGTACTTC | CASSESYYDYEQYF
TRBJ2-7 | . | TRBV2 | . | TGTGCCAGCAGACTACTAGCCTACGAGCAGTACTTC | CASRLLAYEQYF
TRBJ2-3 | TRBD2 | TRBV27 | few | TGTGCCAGCACCTTCGGACGGGAGGTGTTGAATACGCAGTATTTT | CASTFGREVLNTQYF
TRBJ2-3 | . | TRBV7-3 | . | TGTGCCAGCAGCTTAAACAGGGTTGGAGATACGCAGTATTTT | CASSLNRVGDTQYF
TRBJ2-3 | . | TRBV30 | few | TGTGCCTGGAGTGCGAACAGGGTCCCGGACTTAGATACGCAGTATTTT | CAWSANRVPDLDTQYF
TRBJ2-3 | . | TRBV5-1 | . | TGCGCCAGCAGCTTGGAGCCAGGGGAGGATACGCAGTATTTT | CASSLEPGEDTQYF
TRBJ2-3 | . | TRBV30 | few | TGTGCCTGCTCAAACCCGGATACGCAGTATTTT | CACSNPDTQYF
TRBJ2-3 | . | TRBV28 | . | TGTGCCAGCAGACCCCGTTACGCGGGTATGAGCACAGATACGCAGTATTTT | CASRPRYAGMSTDTQYF
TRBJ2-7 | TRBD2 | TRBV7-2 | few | TGTGCCAGCAGCTTAGTGGGACTAGCGGGAGACATCGAGCAGTACTTC | CASSLVGLAGDIEQYF
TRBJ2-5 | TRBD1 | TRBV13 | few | TGTGCCAGCAGCTTAGGGACAGGGGGAGAGACCCAGTACTTC | CASSLGTGGETQYF
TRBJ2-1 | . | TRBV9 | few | TGTGCCAGCAGCGTCCCCCCGCGGGAAAGTGAGCAGTTCTTC | CASSVPPRESEQFF
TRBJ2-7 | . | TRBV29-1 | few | TGCAGCGTGGTCGGTCGGGAGTTTTCCTACGAGCAGTACTTC | CSVVGREFSYEQYF
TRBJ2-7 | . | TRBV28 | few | TGTGCCAGCAGGCAGGACAGCCCGCCCTACGAGCAGTACTTC | CASRQDSPPYEQYF
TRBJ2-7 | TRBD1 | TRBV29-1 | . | TGCAGCGTTGAATCCGAGACAGGGGACACCTACGAGCAGTACTTC | CSVESETGDTYEQYF
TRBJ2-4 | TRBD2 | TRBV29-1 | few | TGCAGCGTTCTCGGCCGGGGGAGGGACATTCAGTACTTC | CSVLGRGRDIQYF
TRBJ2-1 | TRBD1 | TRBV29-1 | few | TGCAGCGTGGACAGGTTAACCTACAATGAGCAGTTCTTC | CSVDRLTYNEQFF
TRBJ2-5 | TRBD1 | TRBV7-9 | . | TGTGCCAGCAGGTCGTACAGGGGGACAGGAGAGACCCAGTACTTC | CASRSYRGTGETQYF
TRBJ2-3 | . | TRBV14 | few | TGTGCCAGCAGCCACCTAGGTACAGATACGCAGTATTTT | CASSHLGTDTQYF
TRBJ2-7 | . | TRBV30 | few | TGTGCCTGGAGTACGGGTGATTCCTACGAGCAGTACTTC | CAWSTGDSYEQYF
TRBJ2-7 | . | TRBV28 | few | TGTGCCAGCAGTTTGCTCAGGGGAGAGCAGTACTTC | CASSLLRGEQYF